Following are 30 T cell receptor beta chains from one sample sequenced in a study of beta chain features in type 1 diabetes. Study-level points and caveats: All four CD4+ subsets from Type 1 diabetes patients carried moderately but significantly shorter TCRB CDR3s.

Their antigens are not known. Expressed TCRB transcripts were sequenced because the isolated RNA had all been reverse transcribed beforehand. Profiled with immunoSEQ multiplex PCR; TCRdb holds only in-frame clones, not every one. The data contain some 660,000 clones, more than 13% of them seen just once; the ten biggest clones take up 0.035% to 0.045%. Sequencing input: naive CD4+ T cells from blood. All receptors come from a man younger than 30 with type 1 diabetes.

J is TRBJ1-1 and V is TRBV25-1; maybe TRBD1 (5 bases). Germline lookup yields CDR1 MGHDK and CDR2 SYGVNS. CDR3 length: 16 residues. Deletions cut 4 bases from V and 1 base from J, with 16 bases between. The CDR3 reads CASSGEPGPTNTEAFF. The CDR3, as DNA: TGTGCCAGCAGTGGTGAGCCGGGACCCACGAACACTGAAGCTTTCTTT. The variable domain in full, completed from reference TRBV25-1 and TRBJ1-1, reads EADIYQTPRYLVIGTGKKITLECSQTMGHDKMYWYQQDPGMELHLIHYSYGVNSTEKGDLSSESTVSRIRTEHFPLTLESARPSHTSQYLCASSGEPGPTNTEAFFGQGTRLTVV.

This clone has just a few counts. The CDR3 reads CASSPPLAGEGYNEQFF. As DNA, the CDR3 is TGTGCCAGCTCACCTCCCTTAGCGGGAGAAGGGTACAATGAGCAGTTCTTC. The chain uses TRBV18 and TRBJ2-1; 9 bases agree with TRBD2. V trimming: 3 bases; J trimming: 4 bases; junction bases outside the gene matches: 10. CDR1 is KGHSH and CDR2 is LQKENI in the germline V gene. This CDR3 region has 17 residues.

This clone was observed a handful of times. The J gene is TRBJ2-7, the V gene TRBV27, with D tentatively TRBD2 (6 bases). From germline, CDR1 is MNHEY and CDR2 SMNVEV (reference sequence). Between the trimmed V and J ends, which lost 6 bases and 0 bases, there was a span of 15 bases. The CDR3 spans 15 residues. The CDR3 sequence: CASRRDSSLSYEQYF. The CDR3 DNA reads TGTGCCAGCAGGAGGGACTCCTCACTCTCCTACGAGCAGTACTTC.

This clone has only a few counts. V and J are TRBV10-3 and TRBJ2-1; 9 positions match TRBD1. Per germline, CDR1 ENHRY and CDR2 SYGVKD. Trimming took 0 bases from V and 9 from J; bases not matched to a gene: 6. The CDR3 has 15 residues. In nucleotides, the CDR3 is TGTGCCATCAGTGAGTCGGTGGGGACAGGGTTTGAGCAGTTCTTC. As protein: CAISESVGTGFEQFF.

V gene TRBV6-5 combines with J gene TRBJ1-2; D unresolved. The CDR3 consists of 15 residues. Trimming cost V 2 bases and J 0 bases, with 10 bases left between them. CDR1 and CDR2 from the germline V gene are MNHEY and SVGAGI. CDR3 sequence: CASSYTGWANYGYTF. CDR3 coding DNA: TGTGCCAGCAGTTACACGGGGTGGGCTAACTATGGCTACACCTTC.

CDR3 protein: CASSLGAGGSYNEQFF. The CDR3 nucleotides are TGTGCCAGCAGCTTGGGGGCCGGGGGCTCCTACAATGAGCAGTTCTTC. V usage is TRBV5-4 and J usage is TRBJ2-1; D is possibly TRBD2 (6 bases). This CDR3 is built from 16 residues. Trimming stripped 0 bases from V and 0 bases from J, with 10 bases between. Germline-derived CDR1 and CDR2 are SGHNT and YYREEE (reference sequence).

Worth noting for this clone: Mismatch with germline at one junction end may stem from a read error. The CDR3 nucleotides read TGCAGTGCCTCCCAAGTCTCCGGGATCTTT. Translating it yields CSASQVSGIF. This chain uses TRBV20-1 with TRBJ1-1; D is unclear. Germline CDR1 DFQATT, CDR2 SNEGSKA (reference sequence). This CDR3 is built from 10 residues.

The rearrangement uses TRBV7-2 and TRBJ1-3; D is undetermined. Trimming removed 3 bases at V and 3 bases at J, with 12 bases between. The CDR3 is 15 amino acids. Germline CDR1 SGHTA, CDR2 FQGNSA. CDR3 DNA sequence: TGTGCCAGCAGCTTCGACGCTACTGGTGGAAACACCATATATTTT. Protein sequence: CASSFDATGGNTIYF.

The rearrangement joins TRBV30 to TRBJ2-2; D is undetermined. Germline V gives CDR1 GTSNPN, CDR2 SVGIG (reference sequence). The CDR3 runs 16 residues. V lost 3 bases to trimming and J lost 0 bases, with 14 bases between them. The DNA of the CDR3 is TGTGCCTGGAGCCCCGACAACCCGGCGAACACCGGGGAGCTGTTTTTT. This sequence encodes CAWSPDNPANTGELFF.

J is TRBJ2-2 and V is TRBV7-9; TRBD1 aligns across 7 bases. Per the germline V gene, CDR1 is SEHNR and CDR2 is FQNEAQ (reference sequence). This CDR3 has 16 amino acids. Trimming at V came to 5 bases and at J to 4 bases, leaving 10 bases not matched to a gene. The CDR3 DNA sequence: TGTGCCAGCAGCACCCCACAGGGGTCGGTCACCGGGGAGCTGTTTTTT. Protein product: CASSTPQGSVTGELFF.

The chain joins TRBV5-1 to TRBJ2-2; weak D call: TRBD2 (7 bases). The V end lost 4 bases, the J end lost 4 bases, and 14 bases lay between the germline ends. Germline-derived CDR1 and CDR2 are SGHRS and YFSETQ. The CDR3 consists of 15 residues. In DNA form, the CDR3 reads TGCGCCAGCAGCCGCGCGGGGGCCGTCACCGGGGAGCTGTTTTTT. Translation: CASSRAGAVTGELFF. The entire variable domain, with the rest obtained from reference TRBV5-1 and TRBJ2-2, is as follows: KAGVTQTPRYLIKTRGQQVTLSCSPISGHRSVSWYQQTPGQGLQFLFEYFSETQRNKGNFPGRFSGRQFSNSRSEMNVSTLELGDSALYLCASSRAGAVTGELFFGEGSRLTVL.

The CDR3 region has the DNA TGTGCCAGCAGTCGATCCGGGACACGGGAAGAGACCCAGTACTTC. Amino acid sequence: CASSRSGTREETQYF. The chain couples TRBV11-2 to TRBJ2-5; a possible D gene is TRBD1 (6 bases). Germline loops: CDR1 SGHAT, CDR2 FQNNGV. The CDR3 sequence is 15 residues long. Trimming took off 6 bases at V and 3 bases at J, with 17 bases between the two ends.

This clone turned up a few times. The chain has TRBV7-2 and TRBJ2-4; D remains ambiguous. There are 15 residues in the CDR3. V was shortened by 1 base and J by 8 bases, with 15 bases between the two germline ends. Germline V gene data show CDR1 as SGHTA and CDR2 as FQGNSA. The CDR3 is CASSLDSAPWDIQYF. The CDR3 coding sequence is TGTGCCAGCAGCTTAGATTCCGCCCCCTGGGACATTCAGTACTTC.

The chain links TRBV18 to TRBJ2-7, with D hard to call. The CDR3 extends over 12 amino acids. From germline, CDR1 is KGHSH and CDR2 LQKENI. Trimming took 3 bases from V and 3 from J, leaving 6 bases between them. Here the CDR3 DNA reads TGTGCCAGCTCACCCTATAACTACGAGCAGTACTTC. It specifies CASSPYNYEQYF.

This clone was seen a few times. This sequence joins TRBV6-1 and TRBJ1-2; D unclear. The CDR3 totals 15 residues. Germline-derived CDR1 and CDR2 are MNHNS and SASEGT. V was shortened by 4 bases and J by 3 bases, with 15 bases between the two germline ends. The DNA of the CDR3 is TGTGCCAGCAGTGCGGCGGAGGCGAGGTACTATGGCTACACCTTC. It specifies CASSAAEARYYGYTF.

This clone was observed a few times. The chain links TRBV27 to TRBJ2-3, with TRBD1 matching over 7 bases. The V segment lost 2 bases and the J segment 4 bases; nucleotides outside the gene matches: 6. This CDR3 spans 15 amino acids. Looked up from germline, CDR1 is MNHEY and CDR2 is SMNVEV (reference sequence). CDR3 in amino acids: CASSLRVTGADTQYF. In nucleotides, the CDR3 is TGTGCCAGCAGTTTACGAGTCACAGGGGCAGATACGCAGTATTTT.

The rearrangement links TRBV11-2 to TRBJ1-2; TRBD1 aligns across 8 bases. V gave up 5 bases and J gave up 4 bases; unmatched junction bases: 6. This CDR3 comprises 14 residues. Germline loops: CDR1 SGHAT, CDR2 FQNNGV. The CDR3 here is CASSAWTGTYGYTF. The CDR3 bases are TGTGCCAGCAGCGCCTGGACAGGGACCTATGGCTACACCTTC.

This clone was detected only a few times. This chain uses TRBV13 with TRBJ1-2; weak D call: TRBD1 (5 bases). CDR3 size: 14 residues. Trimming cost V 3 bases and J 4 bases, with 12 bases left between them. CDR1 is PRHDT and CDR2 is FYEKMQ in the germline V gene (reference sequence). CDR3 nucleotide sequence: TGTGCCAGCAGCTTGAGGGGACTTTTCTATGGCTACACCTTC. Translating it yields CASSLRGLFYGYTF.

This clone occurred once. This sequence joins TRBV9 and TRBJ2-1; D call uncertain. With 0 bases removed from V and 9 bases from J, the gap between germline ends came to 10 bases. The germline CDR1 and CDR2 sequences are SGDLS and YYNGEE. This CDR3 comprises 13 residues. CDR3 in DNA: TGTGCCAGCAGCGTAGGCCAGCGCGGTGAGCAGTTCTTC. It encodes CASSVGQRGEQFF.

This sequence joins TRBV29-1 and TRBJ2-5, with D perhaps matching TRBD2 (6 bases). This CDR3 is 14 amino acids long. V lost 7 bases and J 11 bases, leaving 26 bases between the germline ends. Germline CDR1 and CDR2: SQVTM and ANQGSEA. Here the CDR3 DNA reads TGCAGCGCCTCCCGCTCGCGGGGCGGGGTGGAGCAGTACTTC. Translation: CSASRSRGGVEQYF.

V usage is TRBV5-1 and J usage is TRBJ2-7, with D perhaps matching TRBD1 or TRBD2 (5 bases each). Germline CDR1 and CDR2: SGHRS and YFSETQ. The CDR3 consists of 14 residues. V lost 3 bases, J lost 1 base, and 11 bases lay in between. CDR3 DNA: TGCGCCAGCAGCTCGGGACCCCAGTCCTACGAGCAGTACTTC. Translated, it gives CASSSGPQSYEQYF.

This clone occurred a few times. This chain connects TRBV5-8 to TRBJ2-1; D assignment may be TRBD1 or TRBD2 (6 bases each). V was cut by 10 bases and J by 4 bases, with 12 bases left in between. This CDR3 spans 12 amino acids. Germline V gene lookup returns CDR1 SGHTS and CDR2 YDEGEE. The CDR3 region is CALGAGYNEQFF. In DNA, the CDR3 is TGTGCCCTGGGGGCGGGATACAATGAGCAGTTCTTC.

This clone was seen a few times. The rearrangement joins TRBV6-5 to TRBJ2-3; 9 bases agree with TRBD2. Germline CDR1 and CDR2: MNHEY and SVGAGI. The junction had 3 bases not matched to a gene; V was cut back by 2 bases and J by 0 bases. The CDR3 consists of 16 residues. The CDR3 spells CASSYVAGVSTDTQYF. The CDR3 coding sequence is TGTGCCAGCAGTTACGTAGCGGGGGTGAGCACAGATACGCAGTATTTT.

The chain joins TRBV29-1 to TRBJ2-1, with D possibly being TRBD2 (6 bases). The V and J ends lost 1 base and 10 bases respectively, with 11 bases between them. Germline CDR1 SQVTM, CDR2 ANQGSEA. The CDR3 covers 12 residues. CDR3 in amino acids: CSVEGWTNEQFF. In nucleotides, the CDR3 is TGCAGCGTTGAAGGATGGACTAACGAGCAGTTCTTC.

This chain joins TRBV5-5 and TRBJ2-3; the D gene is possibly TRBD1 (6 bases). Looked up from germline, CDR1 is SGHKS and CDR2 is YYEKEE (reference sequence). CDR3 length equals 11 residues. Trimming took off 7 bases at V and 8 bases at J, with 11 bases between the two ends. The CDR3: CASDEGGTQYF. The CDR3 nucleotides read TGTGCCAGCGATGAAGGGGGTACGCAGTATTTT. Drawing the rest from reference TRBV5-5 and TRBJ2-3, the complete variable domain is DAGVTQSPTHLIKTRGQQVTLRCSPISGHKSVSWYQQVLGQGPQFIFQYYEKEERGRGNFPDRFSARQFPNYSSELNVNALLLGDSALYLCASDEGGTQYFGPGTRLTVL.

A few counts support this clone. The chain joins TRBV28 to TRBJ2-7, with D possibly called TRBD1 or TRBD2 (5 bases each). Germline-derived CDR1 and CDR2 are MDHEN and SYDVKM. The CDR3 totals 16 residues. Trimming took off 8 bases at V and 1 base at J, with 21 bases between the two ends. CDR3 in amino acids: CASPTVGEPDSYEQYF. The DNA of the CDR3 is TGTGCCAGCCCTACCGTGGGGGAGCCTGATTCCTACGAGCAGTACTTC. The whole variable domain, filled in from reference TRBV28 and TRBJ2-7, reads DVKVTQSSRYLVKRTGEKVFLECVQDMDHENMFWYRQDPGLGLRLIYFSYDVKMKEKGDIPEGYSVSREKKERFSLILESASTNQTSMYLCASPTVGEPDSYEQYFGPGTRLTVT.

The chain joins TRBV5-6 to TRBJ2-5, with D uncertain. V lost 5 bases, J lost 5 bases, and 13 bases lay in between. CDR3 length: 13 amino acids. Germline V gene data show CDR1 as SGHDT and CDR2 as YYEEEE. In DNA, the CDR3 is TGTGCCAGCAGACGAGAAACAGTTGAGACCCAGTACTTC. As protein: CASRRETVETQYF.

In its sample, this clone was seen a few times. For the CDR3, the DNA is TGCAGCGTCGATAAGTCGCACCTCAGGGCAGATACGCAGTATTTT. This translates into CSVDKSHLRADTQYF. The genes are TRBV29-1 and TRBJ2-3, with a tentative D call TRBD1 (5 bases). From germline, CDR1 is SQVTM and CDR2 ANQGSEA. Deletions cut 6 bases from V and 4 bases from J, with 20 bases between. The CDR3 is made up of 15 amino acids.

This clone was detected a few times. The V call is TRBV6-5, the J call TRBJ1-3, with 7 bases identical to TRBD1. V shed 0 bases and J 3 bases; nucleotides not matched to a gene: 5. CDR1 MNHEY and CDR2 SVGAGI come from the germline V gene. The CDR3 sequence is 16 residues long. The CDR3 reads CASSYSRGGRGNTIYF. The CDR3 DNA reads as TGTGCCAGCAGTTACTCGAGAGGGGGCCGTGGAAACACCATATATTTT.

This clone was seen a handful of times. The chain is built from TRBV5-6 and TRBJ2-1, with 7 bases matching TRBD2. With V trimmed by 4 bases and J by 7 bases, 5 bases remained unmatched. Germline CDR1 SGHDT, CDR2 YYEEEE. The CDR3 is made up of 13 amino acids. CDR3 nucleotide sequence: TGTGCCAGCAGCCGGACTAGTTCAAATGAGCAGTTCTTC. Amino acids: CASSRTSSNEQFF.